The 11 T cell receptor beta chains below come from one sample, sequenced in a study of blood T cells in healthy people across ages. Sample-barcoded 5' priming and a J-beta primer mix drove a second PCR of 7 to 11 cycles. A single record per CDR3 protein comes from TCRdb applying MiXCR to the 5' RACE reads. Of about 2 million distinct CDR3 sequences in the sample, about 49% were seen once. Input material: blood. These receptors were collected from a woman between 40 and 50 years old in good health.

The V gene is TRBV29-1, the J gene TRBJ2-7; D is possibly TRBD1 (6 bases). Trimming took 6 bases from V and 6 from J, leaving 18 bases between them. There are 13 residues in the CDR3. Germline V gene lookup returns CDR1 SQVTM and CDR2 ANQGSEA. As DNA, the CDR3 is TGCAGCGTGCAACAGGGACACTCCCGCGAGCAGTACTTC. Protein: CSVQQGHSREQYF.

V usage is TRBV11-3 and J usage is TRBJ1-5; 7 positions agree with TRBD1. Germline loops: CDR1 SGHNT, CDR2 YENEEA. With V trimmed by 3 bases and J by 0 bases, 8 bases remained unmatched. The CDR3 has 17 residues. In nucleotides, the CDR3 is TGTGCCAGCAGCTTGGCCCCCGGGACAGATAGCAATCAGCCCCAGCATTTT. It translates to CASSLAPGTDSNQPQHF.

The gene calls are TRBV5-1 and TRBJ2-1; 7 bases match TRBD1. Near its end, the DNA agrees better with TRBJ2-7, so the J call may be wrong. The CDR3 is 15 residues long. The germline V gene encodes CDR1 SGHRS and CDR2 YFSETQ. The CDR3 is CASGPTGAFYNEQYF. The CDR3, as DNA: TGCGCCAGCGGCCCTACAGGGGCATTCTACAATGAGCAGTACTTC.

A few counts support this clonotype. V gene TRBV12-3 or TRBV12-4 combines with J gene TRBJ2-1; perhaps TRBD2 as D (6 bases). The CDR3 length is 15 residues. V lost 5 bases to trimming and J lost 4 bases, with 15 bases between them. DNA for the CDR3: TGTGCCAGCAGTGCCGACGGCGGGGCATACAATGAGCAGTTCTTC. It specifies CASSADGGAYNEQFF.

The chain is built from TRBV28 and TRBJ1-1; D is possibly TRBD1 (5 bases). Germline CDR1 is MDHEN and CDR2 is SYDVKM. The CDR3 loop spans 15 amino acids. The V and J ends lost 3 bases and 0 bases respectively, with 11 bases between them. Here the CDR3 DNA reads TGTGCCAGCAGTTTTCGGGGCCAATTGAACACTGAAGCTTTCTTT. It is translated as CASSFRGQLNTEAFF.

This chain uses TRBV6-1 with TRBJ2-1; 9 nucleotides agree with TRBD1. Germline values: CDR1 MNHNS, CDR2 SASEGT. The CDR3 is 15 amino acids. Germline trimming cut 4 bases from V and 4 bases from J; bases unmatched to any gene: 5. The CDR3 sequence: CASSVRDRAYNEQFF. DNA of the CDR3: TGTGCCAGCAGTGTCCGGGACAGGGCGTACAATGAGCAGTTCTTC.

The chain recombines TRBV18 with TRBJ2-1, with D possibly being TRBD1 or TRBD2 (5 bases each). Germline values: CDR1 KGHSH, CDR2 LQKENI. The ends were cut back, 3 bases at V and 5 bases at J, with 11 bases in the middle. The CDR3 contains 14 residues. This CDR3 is CASSPGPSNNEQFF. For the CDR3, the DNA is TGTGCCAGCTCACCGGGACCTTCCAACAATGAGCAGTTCTTC.

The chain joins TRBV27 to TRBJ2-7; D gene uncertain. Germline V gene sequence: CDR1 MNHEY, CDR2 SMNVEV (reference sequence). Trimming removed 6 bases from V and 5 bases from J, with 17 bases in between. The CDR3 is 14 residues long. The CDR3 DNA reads TGTGCCAGCAGCGTCACCGCCCAGGATCACGAGCAGTACTTC. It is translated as CASSVTAQDHEQYF.

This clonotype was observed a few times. CDR3 nucleotide sequence: TGTGCCAGCAGCTCTCGTAGGTCGGAGTCGTTCTTC. Amino acids: CASSSRRSESFF. This chain uses TRBV7-2 with TRBJ2-1; D is ambiguous. CDR1 SGHTA and CDR2 FQGNSA come from the germline V gene. Trimming removed 4 bases at V and 15 bases at J, with 16 bases between. The CDR3 loop spans 12 amino acids.

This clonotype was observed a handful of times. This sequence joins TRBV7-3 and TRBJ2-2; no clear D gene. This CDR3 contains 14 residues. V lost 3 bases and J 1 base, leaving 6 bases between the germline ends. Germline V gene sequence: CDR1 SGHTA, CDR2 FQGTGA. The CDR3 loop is CASSFGWNTGELFF. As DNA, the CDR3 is TGTGCCAGCAGCTTCGGCTGGAACACCGGGGAGCTGTTTTTT.

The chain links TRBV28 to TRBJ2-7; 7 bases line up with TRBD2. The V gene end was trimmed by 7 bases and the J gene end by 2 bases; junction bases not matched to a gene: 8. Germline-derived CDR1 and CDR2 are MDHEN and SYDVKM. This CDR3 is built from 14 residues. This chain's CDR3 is CASKPRGVTYEQYF. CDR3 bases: TGTGCCAGCAAACCCCGGGGGGTTACCTACGAGCAGTACTTC.